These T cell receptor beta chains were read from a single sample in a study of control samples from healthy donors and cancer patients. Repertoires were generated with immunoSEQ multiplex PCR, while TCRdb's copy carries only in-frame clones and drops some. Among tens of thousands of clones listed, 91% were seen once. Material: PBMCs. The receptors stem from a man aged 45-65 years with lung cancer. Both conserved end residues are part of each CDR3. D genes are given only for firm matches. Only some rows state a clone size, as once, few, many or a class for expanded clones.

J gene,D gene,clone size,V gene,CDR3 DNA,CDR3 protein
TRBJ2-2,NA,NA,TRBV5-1,TGCGCCAGCAGCCCTCAAAGACCTGACACCGGGGAGCTGTTTTTT,CASSPQRPDTGELFF
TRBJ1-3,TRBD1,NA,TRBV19,TGTGCCAGTAGCCCCCGGGACAGCTCTGGAAACACCATATATTTT,CASSPRDSSGNTIYF
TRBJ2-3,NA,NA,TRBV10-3,TGTGCCATCAGGGCACCTAGCACAGATACGCAGTATTTT,CAIRAPSTDTQYF
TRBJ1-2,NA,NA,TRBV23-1,TGCGCCAGCAGTCAAACGACTTACACCTTC,CASSQTTYTF
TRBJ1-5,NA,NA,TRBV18,TGTGCCAGCTCGACTTCGCTCTCGGAGCCCCAGCATTTT,CASSTSLSEPQHF
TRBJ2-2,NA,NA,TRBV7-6,TGTGCCAGCAGCTTAGGATCGGTGGTAACCGGGGAGCTGTTTTTT,CASSLGSVVTGELFF
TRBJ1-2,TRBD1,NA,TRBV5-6,TGTGCCAGCTCATCAACAGGGGATTACTATGGCTACACCTTC,CASSSTGDYYGYTF
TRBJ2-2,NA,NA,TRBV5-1,TGCGCCAGCAGCTTGGCACAGAACACCGGGGAGCTGTTTTTT,CASSLAQNTGELFF
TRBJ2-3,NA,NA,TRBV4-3,TGCGCCAGCAGCCAAGGCAAGGTGAAGGGAACACCTTACAGCACAGATACGCAGTATTTT,CASSQGKVKGTPYSTDTQYF
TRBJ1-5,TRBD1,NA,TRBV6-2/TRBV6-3,TGTGCCAGCAGTTTATCCGGGACAGGGGAAGATCAGCCCCAGCATTTT,CASSLSGTGEDQPQHF
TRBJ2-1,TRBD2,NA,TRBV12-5,TGTGCTAGTGGTTTGGGACTAGCGGGGAGCAATGAGCAGTTCTTC,CASGLGLAGSNEQFF
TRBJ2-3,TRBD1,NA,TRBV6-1,TGTGCCAGCAGTGATGCTCTAGGACAGGGTCCGCCAGATACGCAGTATTTT,CASSDALGQGPPDTQYF
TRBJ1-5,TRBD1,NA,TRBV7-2,TGTGCCAGCAGCCCCGGGACAGGCGGGAGCCGGCCCCAGCATTTT,CASSPGTGGSRPQHF
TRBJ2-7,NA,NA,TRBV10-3,TGTGCCACCGCTACGACAGGAGCTGGCTACGAGCAGTACTTC,CATATTGAGYEQYF
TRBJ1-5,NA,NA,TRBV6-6,TGTGCCAGCAGTACCGGACAGAATCAGCCCCAGCATTTT,CASSTGQNQPQHF
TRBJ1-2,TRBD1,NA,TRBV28,TGTGCCAGCAGTTTAGAACAGGGGAACTATGGCTACACCTTC,CASSLEQGNYGYTF
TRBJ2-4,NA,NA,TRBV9,TGTGCCAGTTCGGGGTTCAAAAACATTCAGTACTTC,CASSGFKNIQYF
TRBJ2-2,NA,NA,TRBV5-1,TGCGCCAGCAGTTTGTTCGAACAGAACACCGGGGAGCTGTTTTTT,CASSLFEQNTGELFF
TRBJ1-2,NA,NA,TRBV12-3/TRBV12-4,TGTGCCAGCAGTCTTACAGGGCCCTATGGCTACACCTTC,CASSLTGPYGYTF
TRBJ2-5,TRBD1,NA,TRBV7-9,TGTGCCAGCAGCCTACCTCCGGACAGGGGGCAAGAGACCCAGTACTTC,CASSLPPDRGQETQYF
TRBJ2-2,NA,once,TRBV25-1,TGTGCCAGCAGTGACCGATTGGGGAGTCGGGAGCTGTTTTTT,CASSDRLGSRELFF
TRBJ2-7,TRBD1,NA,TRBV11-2,TGTGCCAGCAACCAAGACAGGGCCAATTCCTACGAGCAGTACTTC,CASNQDRANSYEQYF
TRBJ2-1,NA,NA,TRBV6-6,TGTGCCAGCAGTTACGAAGGGAGCTCCTACAATGAGCAGTTCTTC,CASSYEGSSYNEQFF
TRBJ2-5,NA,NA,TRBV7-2,TGTGCCAGCAGCCCGCTACAAGAGACCCAGTACTTC,CASSPLQETQYF
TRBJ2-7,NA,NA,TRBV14,TGTGCCAGCAGCCCAGTATGGGGTCACCACTACGAGCAGTACTTC,CASSPVWGHHYEQYF
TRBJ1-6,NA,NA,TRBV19,TGTGCCAGTGGACGTGGTACCTCACCCCTCCACTTT,CASGRGTSPLHF
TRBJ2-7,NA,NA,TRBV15,TGTGCCACCTCAGCGACAGAGACAACCTACGAGCAGTACTTC,CATSATETTYEQYF
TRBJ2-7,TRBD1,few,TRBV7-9,TGTGCCAGCAGCCCTAGACAGGGGTACGAGCAGTACTTC,CASSPRQGYEQYF
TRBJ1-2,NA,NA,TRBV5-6,TGTGCCAGCAGCTTGGCCGGGCAGCCCTATGGCTACACCTTC,CASSLAGQPYGYTF
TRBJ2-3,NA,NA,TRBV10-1,TGCGCCAGCAGTAGGGCAGCCACAGATACGCAGTATTTT,CASSRAATDTQYF
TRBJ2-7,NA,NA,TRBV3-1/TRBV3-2,TGTGCCAGCAGCCAAGATCTAGAGGGGACCAAGCCGTACTTC,CASSQDLEGTKPYF
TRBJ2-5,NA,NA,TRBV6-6,TGTGCCAGTTCAGGGGTGGGTTACCAAGAGACCCAGTACTTC,CASSGVGYQETQYF
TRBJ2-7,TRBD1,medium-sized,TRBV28,TGTGCCAGCAGTTCAACAGGGGCTGGCGAGCAGTACTTC,CASSSTGAGEQYF
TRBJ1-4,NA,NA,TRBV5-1,TGCGCCAGCAGCCTGACCGTTGGGGCTAATGAAAAACTGTTTTTT,CASSLTVGANEKLFF
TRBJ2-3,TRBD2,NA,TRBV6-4,TGTGCCAGCAGTTCACGGGGGGGCCTGAACACAGATACGCAGTATTTT,CASSSRGGLNTDTQYF
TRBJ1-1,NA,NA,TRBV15,TGTGCCACCAGCAGAGATCGGGTGAAAAAAGCTTTCTTT,CATSRDRVKKAFF
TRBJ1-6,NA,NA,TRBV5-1,TGCGCCAGCAGCGCAACAGGATACTCCTATAATTCACCCCTCCACTTT,CASSATGYSYNSPLHF
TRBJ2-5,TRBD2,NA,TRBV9,TGTGCCAGCAGCGTATCCGGACTAGCGGGGGGAGAAGAGACCCAGTACTTC,CASSVSGLAGGEETQYF
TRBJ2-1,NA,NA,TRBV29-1,TGCAGCGTTAACCGGGGGGCCGGTGGTGAGCAGTTCTTC,CSVNRGAGGEQFF
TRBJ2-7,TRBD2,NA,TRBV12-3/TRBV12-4,TGTGCCAGCAGTTTCGCGGGGGTCGGCGAGCAGTACTTC,CASSFAGVGEQYF
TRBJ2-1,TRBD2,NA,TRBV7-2,TGTGCCAGCAGCTTAGTGCGGGGGGGTGACAATGAGCAGTTCTTC,CASSLVRGGDNEQFF
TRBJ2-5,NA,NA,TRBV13,TGTGCCAGCAGCTTAGAGGCCGGGCCCCTCGGGGAGACCCAGTACTTC,CASSLEAGPLGETQYF
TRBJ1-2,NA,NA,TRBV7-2,TGTGCCAGCAGCTTGAGGCGGGACGGCTCATATGGCTACACCTTC,CASSLRRDGSYGYTF
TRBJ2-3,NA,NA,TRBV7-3,TGTGCCAGCAGCTTCATGCGCACAGATACGCAGTATTTT,CASSFMRTDTQYF
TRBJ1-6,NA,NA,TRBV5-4,TGTGCCAGCAGCATACAGGGCTCTAATTCACCCCTCCACTTT,CASSIQGSNSPLHF
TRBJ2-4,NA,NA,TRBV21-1,TGTGCCAGCAGCAAAGAACAGGGGATTTTAAGTGGGGCCAAAAACATTCAGTACTTC,CASSKEQGILSGAKNIQYF